The subject of this entry is one TCR beta chain. Its recognized antigen is unknown. Base qualities are missing; no much larger clone stands one base away. Ends trimmed: V by 3 bases, J by 9 bases; bases unmatched to a gene: 6. The CDR3 has 14 amino acids, counting the end cysteine and phenylalanine. Only the CDR3 portion is preserved as DNA: 42 bases, with reading frame beginning at the first base. The germline V gene encodes CDR1 SGDLS and CDR2 YYNGEE. The immunoSEQ Assay, a bias-controlled multiplex PCR, was used to amplify TCRbeta CDR3 regions from genomic DNA. In the original analysis: Within the assay, amplification of reference gene primers was used to estimate how many nucleated cells each sample contained. To quantify the absolute abundance of each unique TCRbeta CDR3 rearrangement, sequence reads were collapsed and filtered. For each sample, productive Simpson clonality was calculated by taking the square root of Simpson's diversity index across productive rearrangements. TCRdb carries this immuneACCESS record with in-frame sequences only. Its versions omit some clonotypes, under half of them owing to an unresolved V gene in the studies checked, with the rest unexplained. From that table come the V and J calls and clone size; the DNA was used to work out D and trimming. This sample gives about 350,000 clones in total; around nine tenths of them show up just once. The ten top clones hold approximately 7.3% of the sample.

This sample was taken from a study of blood T cell repertoires in COVID-19 (dated by TCRdb to 2020 to 2021). In the study overall: The collaborator samples originated in the United States, Italy and Spain and spanned the acute and convalescent phases of COVID-19. The material from the prospective study consisted of cDNA or gDNA derived from T cells, B-cell-depleted T cells, or PBMCs. Subjects who had been exposed to COVID-19, were actively infected with it, or had recovered from it provided the deeply sampled blood TCRbeta repertoires that made up the dataset. A freely available public database, intended as a resource for researchers studying the immune response to SARS-CoV-2, is where the repertoires were released. The samples were drawn from two sources: the first 160 participants of the ongoing ImmuneRACE study, and 1,000 to 1,500 subjects contributed by 6 global collaborators. Nearly every sample came with metadata listing a de-identified subject ID, COVID-19 status, age in years and sex. HLA class I and class II types, where available, came from metadata supplied by the sample provider rather than from assay-based typing.

One collaborating source in Seattle enrolled patients while the patients were actively infected and followed the patients over time throughout the course of disease. Collaborating institutions collected whole blood in K2EDTA tubes following their own protocols. Collaborator samples were shipped for TCRbeta analysis as frozen whole blood, isolated PBMCs, or DNA extracted from either sample type. Summary of the overall study and its limitations: The amount of clinical and demographic metadata varied by source and participant and was provided uncurated.

This clonotype was sampled from a woman between 65 and 79 years old with COVID-19, enrolled during active disease. The sequenced sample was peripheral blood. The sequence links TRBV9 to TRBJ1-5; 10 junctional bases match TRBD1. The CDR3 protein sequence reads: CASSAGTGERPQHF. The sequenced DNA is TGTGCCAGCAGCGCCGGGACAGGGGAACGGCCCCAGCATTTT.